The 9 T cell receptor beta chains in this list originate from one sample, sequenced in a study of blood T cell repertoires in COVID-19 (dated by TCRdb to 2020 to 2021). Libraries were constructed by the immunoSEQ multiplex PCR assay. TCRdb retrieved this table from immuneACCESS and kept in-frame rearrangements only. Not all clones are present; in checked studies, unresolved V genes account for under half, and no reason is known for the remainder. The sample data list some 240,000 clones, and over 70% of these were observed just once. Over 3% of the sample comes from the top ten. Sequencing input: PBMCs or T cells enriched from blood (not recorded which). The origin of the receptors is a woman in her forties who had been exposed to COVID-19.

This rearrangement joins TRBV21-1 to TRBJ2-1; TRBD2 was called by the table and not checked on the DNA. TRBV21-1 is a pseudogene. The CDR3 is 19 amino acids. The CDR3 sequence: CASSKGLSGGALTYNEQFF. The CDR3 DNA reads as TGTGCCAGCAGCAAAGGACTGAGCGGGGGGGCCTTAACCTACAATGAGCAGTTCTTC.

In this sample, this clone turned up a few times. The chain carries TRBV6-1 and TRBJ2-7; 11 bases fit TRBD2. Unmatched junction bases numbered 4, after V lost 1 base and J lost 2 bases. This CDR3 has 16 residues. Germline-derived CDR1 and CDR2 are MNHNS and SASEGT. In nucleotides, the CDR3 is TGTGCCAGCAGTGAAGAGACTAGCGGGGTCCCCTACGAGCAGTACTTC. It specifies CASSEETSGVPYEQYF.

This chain connects TRBV7-9 to TRBJ1-2, with 7 bases that match TRBD1. The junction had 1 base not matched to a gene; V was cut back by 3 bases and J by 3 bases. This CDR3 comprises 13 residues. Germline lookup yields CDR1 SEHNR and CDR2 FQNEAQ (reference sequence). The CDR3 region has the DNA TGTGCCAGCAGCTTCGGACAGGACTATGGCTACACCTTC. It is translated as CASSFGQDYGYTF.

The genes are TRBV3-1 (or the pseudogene TRBV3-2) and TRBJ2-1; 8 nucleotides align to TRBD1. The CDR3 is made up of 16 amino acids. Germline CDR1 and CDR2: LGHDT and YNNKEL (reference sequence). V was clipped by 2 bases and J by 2 bases; unmatched bases: 5. The CDR3 sequence is CASSQSDRGTYNEQFF. Here the CDR3 DNA reads TGTGCCAGCAGCCAATCCGACAGGGGAACCTACAATGAGCAGTTCTTC.

The chain employs TRBV5-8 and TRBJ2-7; 8 bases are a match to TRBD1. V trimming: 1 base; J trimming: 2 bases; junction bases outside the gene matches: 5. Germline CDR1 SGHTS, CDR2 YDEGEE. The CDR3 spans 15 residues. The CDR3 sequence: CASSLFLQGAYEQYF. The CDR3 DNA sequence: TGTGCCAGCAGCTTGTTTCTACAGGGGGCCTACGAGCAGTACTTC.

The V and J genes are TRBV30 and TRBJ1-3; 10 nucleotides align to TRBD1. The germline V gene has CDR1 GTSNPN and CDR2 SVGIG (reference sequence). The CDR3 runs 16 residues. The trim removed 0 bases at V and 4 bases at J, leaving 6 bases unmatched. The CDR3 DNA follows: TGTGCCTGGAGTGTACGGACAGGGGGTATCGGAAACACCATATATTTT. Translating gives CAWSVRTGGIGNTIYF.

The chain uses TRBV28 and TRBJ2-7; 9 bases agree with TRBD1. Germline V gives CDR1 MDHEN, CDR2 SYDVKM. The length of the CDR3 is 17 residues. Trimming at V came to 3 bases and at J to 4 bases, leaving 13 bases not matched to a gene. The CDR3, as DNA: TGTGCCAGCAGTTTCTCTGGCCTTGACAGGGGGTCTTACGAGCAGTACTTC. Translating gives CASSFSGLDRGSYEQYF. The variable domain in full, with the rest retrieved from reference TRBV28 and TRBJ2-7, is DVKVTQSSRYLVKRTGEKVFLECVQDMDHENMFWYRQDPGLGLRLIYFSYDVKMKEKGDIPEGYSVSREKKERFSLILESASTNQTSMYLCASSFSGLDRGSYEQYFGPGTRLTVT.

The chain carries TRBV29-1 and TRBJ1-2; D unresolved. The germline V gene has CDR1 SQVTM and CDR2 ANQGSEA. With 4 bases removed from V and 0 bases from J, the gap between germline ends came to 12 bases. The CDR3 spans 14 residues. CDR3 region: CSVASQVTNYGYTF. CDR3 coding DNA: TGCAGCGTTGCCTCGCAGGTGACTAACTATGGCTACACCTTC. The variable domain in full, with the rest retrieved from reference TRBV29-1 and TRBJ1-2, is SAVISQKPSRDICQRGTSLTIQCQVDSQVTMMFWYRQQPGQSLTLIATANQGSEATYESGFVIDKFPISRPNLTFSTLTVSNMSPEDSSIYLCSVASQVTNYGYTFGSGTRLTVV.

This chain joins TRBV6-5 and TRBJ1-1; no clear D. The V and J ends lost 0 bases and 5 bases respectively, with 13 bases between them. Per germline, CDR1 MNHEY and CDR2 SVGAGI. CDR3 length: 15 residues. CDR3 sequence (DNA): TGTGCCAGCAGTTACTCGAGGGCAACGGGGACTGAAGCTTTCTTT. It translates to CASSYSRATGTEAFF.